A selection of T cell receptor beta chains follows, all from one sample in a study of OX40 agonist ivuxolimab in advanced cancers. Sequencing used immunoSEQ multiplex PCR; TCRdb keeps in-frame clones, though not all of them. The top ten hold over 0.55% of the sample, which has about 82,000 clones, 80% to 95% seen once. The sample was CD4+ or CD8+ T cells sorted from blood, taken in a trial of the OX40 agonist ivuxolimab. Receptors originate from an adult with an advanced solid tumor such as melanoma, head and neck, liver or kidney cancer. CDR3s include the opening cysteine and the closing phenylalanine or tryptophan. A D gene is named only where the DNA matches it firmly. Rows give clone size only sometimes, using once, few, many, or a class for an expanded clone.

V	D	J	size	DNA	CDR3
TRBV10-1	NA	TRBJ2-3	NA	TGCGCCAGCAGTGATACGCGGGCTAGCACAGATACGCAGTATTTT	CASSDTRASTDTQYF
TRBV30	NA	TRBJ2-7	NA	TGTGCCTGGAGTGGTCTGGGGGCCATCCCCAACTACGAGCAGTACTTC	CAWSGLGAIPNYEQYF
TRBV6-1	TRBD2	TRBJ2-7	NA	TGTGCCAGCAGTGTGACTAGCGGGAGCCCCGCAAGCTCCTACGAGCAGTACTTC	CASSVTSGSPASSYEQYF
TRBV2	NA	TRBJ2-5	NA	TGTGCCAGCAGTTATATGGGGCCGAACCAAGAGACCCAGTACTTC	CASSYMGPNQETQYF
TRBV5-1	TRBD2	TRBJ2-2	NA	TGCGCCAGCAGCCCACTAGCGGAAGGGCCCTCCACCGGGGAGCTGTTTTTT	CASSPLAEGPSTGELFF
TRBV9	NA	TRBJ2-1	NA	TGTGCCAGCAGCGTAGGACCGGCTAGCTCCTACAATGAGCAGTTCTTC	CASSVGPASSYNEQFF
TRBV5-3	NA	TRBJ1-1	NA	TGTGCCAGAAAATCGGGGTCCCTTTTCGAGGACACTGAAGCTTTCTTT	CARKSGSLFEDTEAFF
TRBV11-2	TRBD2	TRBJ2-1	NA	TGTGCCAGCAGCTCAACCGGGACTAGCAATGAGCAGTTCTTC	CASSSTGTSNEQFF
TRBV2	NA	TRBJ2-1	NA	TGTGCCAGCAGGGACTTTGCGGGTGGGTTGAACAATGAGCAGTTCTTC	CASRDFAGGLNNEQFF
TRBV2	NA	TRBJ2-7	NA	TGTGCCAGCTCGGCAGGGACCCTCTCCTACGAGCAGTACTTC	CASSAGTLSYEQYF
TRBV30	NA	TRBJ2-5	NA	TGTGCCTGGAGGGGGAGCGGCCGGGAGACCCAGTACTTC	CAWRGSGRETQYF
TRBV5-6	NA	TRBJ1-4	NA	TGTGCCAGCAGCTTGCTTCATTCGGTTGAAAAACTGTTTTTT	CASSLLHSVEKLFF
TRBV6-1	NA	TRBJ2-7	NA	TGTGCCAGCAGTGATCTCTCGGGGCAGTACTTC	CASSDLSGQYF
TRBV6-1	TRBD1	TRBJ1-5	many	TGTGCCAGCAACCCGACAGGGGCCAATCAGCCCCAGCATTTT	CASNPTGANQPQHF
TRBV9	NA	TRBJ1-1	NA	TGTGCCAGCAGCGTTCAGGGTGTCACTGAAGCTTTCTTT	CASSVQGVTEAFF
TRBV18	TRBD1	TRBJ2-7	NA	TGTGCCAGCTCACGCACGACAGGGGTGGACTACGAGCAGTACTTC	CASSRTTGVDYEQYF
TRBV29-1	NA	TRBJ2-3	few	TGCAGCGTTGAAACAGAAGGCACAGATACGCAGTATTTT	CSVETEGTDTQYF
TRBV7-3	NA	TRBJ2-1	NA	TGTGCCAGCAGTCCGACTAGGGGGGATGAGCAGTTCTTC	CASSPTRGDEQFF
TRBV9	NA	TRBJ2-7	NA	TGTGCCAGCAGCGTAGGAGGCAGGGCCTCTCTCTACGAGCAGTACTTC	CASSVGGRASLYEQYF
TRBV10-3	TRBD1	TRBJ2-2	NA	TGTGCCATCAGGGACAGGGGGCCCGGGGAGCTGTTTTTT	CAIRDRGPGELFF